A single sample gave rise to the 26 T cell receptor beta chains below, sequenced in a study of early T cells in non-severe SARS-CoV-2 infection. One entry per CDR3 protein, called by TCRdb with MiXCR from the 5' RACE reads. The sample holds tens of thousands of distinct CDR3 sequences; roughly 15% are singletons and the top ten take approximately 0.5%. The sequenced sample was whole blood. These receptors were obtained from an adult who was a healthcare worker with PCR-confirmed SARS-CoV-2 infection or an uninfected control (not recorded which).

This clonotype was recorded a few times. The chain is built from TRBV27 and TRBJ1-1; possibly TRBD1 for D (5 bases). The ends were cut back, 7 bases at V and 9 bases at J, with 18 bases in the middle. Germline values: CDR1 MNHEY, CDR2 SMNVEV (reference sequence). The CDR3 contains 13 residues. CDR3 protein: CASTSTGALKAFF. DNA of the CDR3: TGTGCCAGCACCTCGACCGGGGCTTTAAAAGCTTTCTTT.

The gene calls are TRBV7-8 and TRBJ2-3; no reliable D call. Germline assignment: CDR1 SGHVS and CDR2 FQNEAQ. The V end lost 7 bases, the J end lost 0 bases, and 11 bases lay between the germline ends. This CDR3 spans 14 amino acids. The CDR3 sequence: CASTLDGSTDTQYF. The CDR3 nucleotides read TGTGCCAGCACCCTTGACGGTAGCACAGATACGCAGTATTTT. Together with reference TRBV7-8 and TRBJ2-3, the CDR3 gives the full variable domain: GAGVSQSPRYKVAKRGQDVALRCDPISGHVSLFWYQQALGQGPEFLTYFQNEAQLDKSGLPSDRFFAERPEGSVSTLKIQRTQQEDSAVYLCASTLDGSTDTQYFGPGTRLTVL.

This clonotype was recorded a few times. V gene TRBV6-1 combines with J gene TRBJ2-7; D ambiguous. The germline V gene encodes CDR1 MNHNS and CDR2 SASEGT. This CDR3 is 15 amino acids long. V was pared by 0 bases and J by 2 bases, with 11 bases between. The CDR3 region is CASSEAPAAPYEQYV. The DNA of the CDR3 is TGTGCCAGCAGTGAAGCGCCCGCCGCCCCCTACGAGCAGTACGTC.

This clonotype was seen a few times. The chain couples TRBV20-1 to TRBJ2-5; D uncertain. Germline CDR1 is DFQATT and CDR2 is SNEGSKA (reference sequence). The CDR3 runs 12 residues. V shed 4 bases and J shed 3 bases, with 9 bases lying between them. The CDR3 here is CSAIGPKETQYF. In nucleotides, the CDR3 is TGCAGTGCTATAGGTCCTAAAGAGACCCAGTACTTC.

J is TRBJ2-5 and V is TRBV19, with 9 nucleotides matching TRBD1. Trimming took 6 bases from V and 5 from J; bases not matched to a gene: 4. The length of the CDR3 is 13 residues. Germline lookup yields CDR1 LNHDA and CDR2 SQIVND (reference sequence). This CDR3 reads CASRGQGGETQYF. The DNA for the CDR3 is TGTGCCAGTAGGGGACAGGGTGGTGAGACCCAGTACTTC.

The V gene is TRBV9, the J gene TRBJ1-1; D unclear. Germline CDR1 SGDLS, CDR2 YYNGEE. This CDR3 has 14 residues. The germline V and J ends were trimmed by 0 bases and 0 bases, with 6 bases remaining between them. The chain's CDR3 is CASSVGGVNTEAFF. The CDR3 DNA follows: TGTGCCAGCAGCGTAGGCGGGGTGAACACTGAAGCTTTCTTT. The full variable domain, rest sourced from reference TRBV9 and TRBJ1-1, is DSGVTQTPKHLITATGQRVTLRCSPRSGDLSVYWYQQSLDQGLQFLIQYYNGEERAKGNILERFSAQQFPDLHSELNLSSLELGDSALYFCASSVGGVNTEAFFGQGTRLTVV.

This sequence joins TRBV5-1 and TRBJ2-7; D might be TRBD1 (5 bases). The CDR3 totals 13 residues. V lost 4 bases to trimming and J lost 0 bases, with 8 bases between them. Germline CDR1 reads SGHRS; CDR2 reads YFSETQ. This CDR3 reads CASSDDSSYEQYV. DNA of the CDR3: TGCGCCAGCAGCGACGACAGCTCCTACGAGCAGTACGTC.

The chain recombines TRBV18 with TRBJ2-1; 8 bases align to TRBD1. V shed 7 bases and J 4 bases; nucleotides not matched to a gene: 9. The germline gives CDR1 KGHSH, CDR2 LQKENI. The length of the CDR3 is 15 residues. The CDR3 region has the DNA TGTGCCAGCTGTGTGACAGGGGATCGGTACAATGAGCAGTTCTTC. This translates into CASCVTGDRYNEQFF.

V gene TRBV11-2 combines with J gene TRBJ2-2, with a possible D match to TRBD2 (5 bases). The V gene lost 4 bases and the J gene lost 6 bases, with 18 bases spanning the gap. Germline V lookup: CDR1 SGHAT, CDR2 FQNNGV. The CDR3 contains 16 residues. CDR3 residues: CASSSRGALMSGELFF. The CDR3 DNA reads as TGTGCCAGCAGCTCCCGGGGAGCGCTGATGTCCGGGGAGCTGTTTTTT.

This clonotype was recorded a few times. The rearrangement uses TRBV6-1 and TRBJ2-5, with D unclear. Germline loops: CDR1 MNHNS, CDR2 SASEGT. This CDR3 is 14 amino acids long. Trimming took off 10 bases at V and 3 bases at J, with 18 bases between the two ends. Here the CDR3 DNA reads TGTGCCACCCTCGAGCGCGTAAGGAAAGAGACCCAGTACTTC. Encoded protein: CATLERVRKETQYF.

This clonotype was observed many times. The CDR3 DNA reads as TGTGCCAGCAGCCTGGAATCGATCACGGGGGATTCCGGGGAGCTGTTTTTT. Protein sequence: CASSLESITGDSGELFF. The rearrangement links TRBV5-6 to TRBJ2-2; D might be TRBD2 (6 bases). Deletions cut 4 bases from V and 6 bases from J, with 22 bases between. CDR3 length: 17 residues. Germline assignment: CDR1 SGHDT and CDR2 YYEEEE.

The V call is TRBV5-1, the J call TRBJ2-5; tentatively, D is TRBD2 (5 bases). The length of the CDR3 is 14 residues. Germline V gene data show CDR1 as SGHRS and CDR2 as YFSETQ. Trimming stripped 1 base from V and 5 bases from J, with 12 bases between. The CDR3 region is CASSLQRGGETQYF. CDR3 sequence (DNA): TGCGCCAGCAGCTTGCAGCGTGGCGGGGAGACCCAGTACTTC.

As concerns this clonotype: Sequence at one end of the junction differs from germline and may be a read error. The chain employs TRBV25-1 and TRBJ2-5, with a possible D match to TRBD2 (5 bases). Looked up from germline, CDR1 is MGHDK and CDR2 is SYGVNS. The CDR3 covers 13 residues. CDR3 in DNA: TGTACCAGCAGTGTGGCGGGTCCGGGGACCCAGTACTTC. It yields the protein CTSSVAGPGTQYF.

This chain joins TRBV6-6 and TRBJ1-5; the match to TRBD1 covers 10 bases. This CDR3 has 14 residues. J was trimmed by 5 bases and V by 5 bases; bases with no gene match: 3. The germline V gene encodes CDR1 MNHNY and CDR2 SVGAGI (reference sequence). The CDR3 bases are TGTGCCAGCAGTCCTGACAGGGGGCATCAGCCCCAGCATTTT. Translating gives CASSPDRGHQPQHF.

CDR3 in DNA: TGCAGCGTCCTTGCTTGGGGGAAGGATCGGTTCTTC. This encodes CSVLAWGKDRFF. This chain links TRBV29-1 with TRBJ2-1; the D gene could be TRBD1 or TRBD2 (5 bases each). V lost 6 bases and J lost 15, with 21 bases in between. CDR1 and CDR2 (germline): SQVTM, ANQGSEA. This CDR3 has 12 amino acids.

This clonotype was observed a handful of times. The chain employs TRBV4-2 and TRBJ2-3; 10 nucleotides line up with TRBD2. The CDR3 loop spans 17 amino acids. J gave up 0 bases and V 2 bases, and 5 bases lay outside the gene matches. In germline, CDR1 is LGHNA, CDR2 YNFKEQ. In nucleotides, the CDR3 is TGTGCCAGCAGCCAAAGGACTAGCGGTCTAAGCACAGATACGCAGTATTTT. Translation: CASSQRTSGLSTDTQYF.

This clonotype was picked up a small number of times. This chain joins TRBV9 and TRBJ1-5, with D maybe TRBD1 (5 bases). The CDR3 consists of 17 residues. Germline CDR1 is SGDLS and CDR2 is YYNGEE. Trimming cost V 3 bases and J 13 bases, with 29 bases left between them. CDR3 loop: CASSGGPDSTSITLQHF. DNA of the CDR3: TGTGCCAGCAGCGGAGGCCCCGACAGCACTTCCATCACTTTGCAGCATTTT.

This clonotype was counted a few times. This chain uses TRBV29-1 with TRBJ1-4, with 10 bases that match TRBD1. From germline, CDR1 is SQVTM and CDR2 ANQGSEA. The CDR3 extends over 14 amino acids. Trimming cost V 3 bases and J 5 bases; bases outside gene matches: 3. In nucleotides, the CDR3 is TGCAGCGTTGATAGACAGGGGGCCAATGAAAAACTGTTTTTT. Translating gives CSVDRQGANEKLFF.

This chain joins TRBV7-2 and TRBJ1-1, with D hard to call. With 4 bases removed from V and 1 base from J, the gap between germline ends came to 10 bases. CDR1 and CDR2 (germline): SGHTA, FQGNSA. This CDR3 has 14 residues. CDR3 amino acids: CASSWNKKNTEAFF. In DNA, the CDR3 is TGTGCCAGCAGCTGGAATAAAAAGAACACTGAAGCTTTCTTT.

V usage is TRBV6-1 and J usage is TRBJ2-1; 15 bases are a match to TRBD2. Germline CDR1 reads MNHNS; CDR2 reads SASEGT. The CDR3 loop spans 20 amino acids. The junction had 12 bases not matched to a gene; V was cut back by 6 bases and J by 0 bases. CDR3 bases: TGTGCCAGCAGAGCCTCCCGGACTAGCGGGGGGGGCAGCTCCTACAATGAGCAGTTCTTC. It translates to CASRASRTSGGGSSYNEQFF.

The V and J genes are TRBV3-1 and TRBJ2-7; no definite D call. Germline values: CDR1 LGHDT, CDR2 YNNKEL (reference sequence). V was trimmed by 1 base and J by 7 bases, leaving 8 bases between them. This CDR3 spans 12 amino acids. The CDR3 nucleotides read TGTGCCAGCAGCCAAGGAATGGGGGAGCAGTACGTC. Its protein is CASSQGMGEQYV.

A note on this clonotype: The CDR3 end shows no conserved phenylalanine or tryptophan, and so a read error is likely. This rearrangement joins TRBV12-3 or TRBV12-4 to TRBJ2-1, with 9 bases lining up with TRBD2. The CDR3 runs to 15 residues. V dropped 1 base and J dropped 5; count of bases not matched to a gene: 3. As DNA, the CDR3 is TGTGCCAGCAGTTTAGGCCAGCGGGGGGACAATGAGCAGTTCTCC. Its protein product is CASSLGQRGDNEQFS.

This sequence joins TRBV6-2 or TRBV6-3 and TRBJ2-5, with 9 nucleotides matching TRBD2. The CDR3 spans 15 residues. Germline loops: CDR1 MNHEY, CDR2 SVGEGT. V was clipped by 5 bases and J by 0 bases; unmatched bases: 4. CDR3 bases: TGTGCCAGCAGTAGGAGCGGGGGGTACCAAGAGACCCAGTACTTC. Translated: CASSRSGGYQETQYF.

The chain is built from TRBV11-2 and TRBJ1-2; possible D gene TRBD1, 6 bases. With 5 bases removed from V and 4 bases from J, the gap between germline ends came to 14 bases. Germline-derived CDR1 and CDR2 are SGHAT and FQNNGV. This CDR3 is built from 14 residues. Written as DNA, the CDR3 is TGTGCCAGCAGCCCAGGGACACGAATCTATGGCTACACCTTC. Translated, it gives CASSPGTRIYGYTF.

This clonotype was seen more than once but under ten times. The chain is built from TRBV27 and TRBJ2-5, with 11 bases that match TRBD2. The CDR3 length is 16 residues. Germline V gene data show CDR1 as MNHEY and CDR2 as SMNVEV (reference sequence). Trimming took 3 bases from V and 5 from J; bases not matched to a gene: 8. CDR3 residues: CASSFYSGGAHETQYF. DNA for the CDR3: TGTGCCAGCAGTTTCTATAGCGGGGGGGCCCATGAGACCCAGTACTTC.

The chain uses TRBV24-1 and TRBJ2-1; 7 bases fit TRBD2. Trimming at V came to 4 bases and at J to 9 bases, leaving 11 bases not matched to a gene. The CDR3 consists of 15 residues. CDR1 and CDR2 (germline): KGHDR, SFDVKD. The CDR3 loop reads CATSERLAPFLEQFF. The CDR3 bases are TGTGCCACCAGTGAACGACTAGCCCCGTTTCTTGAGCAGTTCTTC.